This T cell receptor (beta chain) was found in a study of control samples from healthy donors and cancer patients. The CDR3 is 18 residues long. The germline V gene has CDR1 SGHRS and CDR2 YFSETQ. Germline trimming cut 8 bases from V and 9 bases from J; bases unmatched to any gene: 22. Sequenced by immunoSEQ multiplex PCR; TCRdb stores in-frame clones only, minus some. Among over 50,000 clones, about 96% were seen once, and the ten largest hold 0.95% to 1.4%. The V call is TRBV5-1, the J call TRBJ1-6, with 8 bases lining up with TRBD1. Input material: blood. The sequence was collected from a young woman in good health. CDR3 sequence (DNA): TGCGCCAGTTCGAAAAGGGGACAGGAAGTTTCTCTCGGTTCACCCCTCCACTTT. Translating gives CASSKRGQEVSLGSPLHF.